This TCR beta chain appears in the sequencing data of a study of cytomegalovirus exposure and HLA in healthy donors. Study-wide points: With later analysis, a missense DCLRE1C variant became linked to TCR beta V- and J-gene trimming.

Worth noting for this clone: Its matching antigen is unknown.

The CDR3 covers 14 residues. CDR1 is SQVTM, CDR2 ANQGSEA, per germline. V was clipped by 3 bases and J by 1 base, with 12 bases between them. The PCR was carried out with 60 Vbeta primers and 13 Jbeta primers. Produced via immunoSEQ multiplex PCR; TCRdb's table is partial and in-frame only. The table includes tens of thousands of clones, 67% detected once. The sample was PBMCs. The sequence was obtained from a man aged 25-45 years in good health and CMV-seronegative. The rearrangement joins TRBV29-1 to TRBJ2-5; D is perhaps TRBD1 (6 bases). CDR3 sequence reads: CSVDQGLSQETQYF. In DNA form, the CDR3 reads TGCAGCGTTGACCAGGGGTTATCCCAAGAGACCCAGTACTTC.